What follows is one T cell receptor (beta chain) and its context. Its antigen is currently not known. Base qualities are not provided; no much larger clone lies one nucleotide away. The data derive from a study of blood T cell repertoires in COVID-19 (dated by TCRdb to the early 2020s). For the study in its entirety: Samples from collaborators originated in the United States, Italy and Spain and spanned both the acute and convalescent phases of COVID-19. Subjects who had been exposed to COVID-19, were actively infected with it, or had recovered from it provided the deeply sampled blood TCRbeta repertoires that made up the dataset. The samples were drawn from two sources: the first 160 participants of the ongoing ImmuneRACE study, and some 1,300 subjects contributed by 6 global collaborators. Nearly every sample came with metadata listing a de-identified subject ID, COVID-19 status, age in years and sex. A freely available public database, intended as a resource for researchers studying the immune response to SARS-CoV-2, is where the repertoires were released. Where available, HLA class I and class II types were taken from metadata supplied by the sample provider and were not determined by assay-based typing. The material from the prospective study consisted of cDNA or gDNA derived from T cells, B-cell-depleted T cells, or PBMCs. Beyond this particular receptor, the publication reports: The quantity of clinical and demographic metadata differed by source and by participant and was supplied without curation.

Each collaborating institution followed its own protocols to collect whole blood in K2EDTA tubes. For TCRbeta analysis, collaborators shipped samples in one of three forms: frozen whole blood, isolated PBMCs, or DNA extracted from either of those sample types. Via the germline V gene, CDR1 is SGHVS and CDR2 FQNEAQ. The cysteine opens and the phenylalanine closes a CDR3 of 13 amino acids. Only the CDR3 region is kept as DNA, spanning 39 bases read in frame from base 1. V is cut back by 6 bases and J by 8 bases, with 6 bases in the junction unmatched. TCRbeta CDR3 regions were amplified from genomic DNA using the immunoSEQ Assay, a bias-controlled multiplex PCR. In the original analysis: Nucleated cell counts per sample were estimated from amplification of reference gene primers within the assay. Sequence reads were collapsed and filtered to measure the absolute abundance of every unique TCRbeta CDR3 rearrangement. Productive Simpson clonality was computed per sample as the square root of Simpson's diversity index over productive rearrangements. This immuneACCESS table, as held by TCRdb, lists in-frame sequences with V and J called but not all clones. Of the missing ones, under half trace to an unresolved V gene in checked studies; the others have no known cause. V, J and clone size derive from that table, while D and trimming were established from the DNA sequence. In all, the sample holds some 89,000 clones, and around 80% of those were seen once. About 11% of the sample rests with the top ten.

The sequence came from an older man with acute or convalescent COVID-19. The chain is encoded by TRBV7-8 joined to TRBJ1-4, with TRBD1 matching 7 junction bases. Sequenced sample: peripheral blood. The nucleotide sequence is TGTGCCAGCAGGTCAGGGGGAGAGGAAAAACTGTTTTTT. This is translated as CASRSGGEEKLFF.